The clone carrying this T cell receptor (beta chain) turned up a few times. Its target is unknown. The second PCR ran roughly 6 to 11 cycles with a sample-barcoded 5' primer and J-beta primers. TCRdb re-derived calls from the 5' RACE reads in MiXCR, one entry per CDR3 protein. The repertoire has over 950,000 distinct CDR3 sequences, more than 30% of them found once; the top ten carry around 13%. Trimming left V 1 base short and J 4 bases short, with 13 bases between. CDR3 length: 14 amino acids. Germline loops: CDR1 DFQATT, CDR2 SNEGSKA (reference sequence). The data were obtained in a study of blood T cells in healthy people across ages. Whole-study results and caveats: Relative to aged donors, long-lived donors carried more naive CD4+ cells and displayed higher diversity.

The V call is TRBV20-1, the J call TRBJ2-5; either TRBD1 or TRBD2 may supply D (5 bases each). The sequenced sample consisted of blood. This clonotype originated in a man aged 18-30 years in good health. CDR3 residues: CSARAGAGRETQYF. The CDR3 nucleotides are TGCAGTGCTAGAGCCGGGGCAGGACGAGAGACCCAGTACTTC.